The 8 T cell receptor beta chains in this list originate from one sample, sequenced in a study of blood T cells in healthy people across ages. The second PCR ran about 6 to 12 cycles with a sample-barcoded 5' primer and J-beta primers. One entry per CDR3 protein results from TCRdb running MiXCR on the 5' RACE reads. Found here are about a million distinct CDR3 sequences, 30% to 40% of them singletons; the top ten hold around 13%. Specimen: blood. The receptors derive from a man aged 18 to 30 in good health.

This clonotype has a single count. DNA of the CDR3: TGTGCCAGCAACCAAGACGGGGAAGCCACCTATGGCTACACCTTC. Translation gives CASNQDGEATYGYTF. V gene TRBV6-5 combines with J gene TRBJ1-2; no definite D call. The CDR3 is 15 residues long. V dropped 7 bases and J dropped 4 bases, with 19 bases sitting between them. Germline V gives CDR1 MNHEY, CDR2 SVGAGI.

Regarding this clonotype: A read error may be the cause here, since a much bigger clone is one base away. The J gene is TRBJ2-7, the V gene TRBV12-3 or TRBV12-4, with TRBD1 as a possible D gene (6 bases). The end of the DNA is better explained by TRBJ2-5, so the J call may be wrong. There are 14 residues in the CDR3. This CDR3 reads CASSLLTGQGTQYF. CDR3 bases: TGTGCCAGCAGCCTTCTTACAGGGCAAGGGACCCAGTACTTC.

CDR3 sequence (DNA): TGCAGTGCCTCCGTTAGGGGGTCGACCCTTAACTATGGCTACACCTTC. This codes for CSASVRGSTLNYGYTF. The chain has TRBV20-1 and TRBJ1-2; tentative D call: TRBD1 (6 bases). CDR1 DFQATT and CDR2 SNEGSKA come from the germline V gene (reference sequence). The CDR3 contains 16 residues. Trimming shortened V by 6 bases and J by 1 base, and 21 bases separated the two germline ends.

The chain is built from TRBV3-1 and TRBJ2-3; 11 bases line up with TRBD2. The CDR3 loop spans 21 amino acids. The germline CDR1 and CDR2 sequences are LGHDT and YNNKEL (reference sequence). The CDR3 DNA follows: TGTACCTGCAGCCAAGAATGGGTTAAGACTAGCGGGGACTCCAGCACAGATACGCAGTATTTT. Its translation is CTCSQEWVKTSGDSSTDTQYF.

This clonotype was counted ten times or more. The rearrangement uses TRBV12-3 or TRBV12-4 and TRBJ1-2; D not certain. V was clipped by 3 bases and J by 0 bases, with 8 bases between them. The CDR3 has 14 amino acids. The CDR3, as DNA: TGTGCCAGCAGTTTCCCGGGTACTAACTATGGCTACACCTTC. Protein product: CASSFPGTNYGYTF.

This clonotype came up a few times. The chain links TRBV12-5 to TRBJ2-1, with 8 bases aligning to TRBD1. J gave up 5 bases and V 7 bases, and 7 bases lay outside the gene matches. This CDR3 is built from 14 residues. Germline CDR1 reads LGHNT; CDR2 reads FRNRAP. The CDR3 protein is CASAWDRTHNEQFF. The DNA for the CDR3 is TGTGCTAGTGCCTGGGACAGGACTCACAATGAGCAGTTCTTC. Full variable domain (rest looked up from reference TRBV12-5 and TRBJ2-1): DARVTQTPRHKVTEMGQEVTMRCQPILGHNTVFWYRQTMMQGLELLAYFRNRAPLDDSGMPKDRFSAEMPDATLATLKIQPSEPRDSAVYFCASAWDRTHNEQFFGPGTRLTVL.

A few counts support this clonotype. V is TRBV6-5 and J is TRBJ2-1; 7 bases are shared with TRBD1. Germline V gene lookup returns CDR1 MNHEY and CDR2 SVGAGI. This CDR3 spans 18 amino acids. V lost 0 bases, J lost 3 bases, and 11 bases stayed unmatched. CDR3 DNA sequence: TGTGCCAGCAGTTACTCGAATTGGGGGACAGCGATCTACAATGAGCAGTTCTTC. Protein sequence: CASSYSNWGTAIYNEQFF.

The chain joins TRBV12-3 or TRBV12-4 to TRBJ2-5, with a tentative D call TRBD1 (6 bases). CDR3 length: 12 amino acids. Trimming removed 5 bases at V and 10 bases at J, with 14 bases between. The CDR3: CASSPDRPHQYF. In DNA, the CDR3 is TGTGCCAGCAGTCCCGACAGGCCTCACCAGTACTTC.